These 16 T cell receptor beta chains were sequenced from one sample in a study of post-analysis software for immune sequencing data. General study points: Four or five TRBV segments were more frequent in patients than controls; TRBV5-6, TRBV5-1 and TRBV20-1 belonged to this group.

Carried by the TCR beta cDNA libraries were unique molecular identifiers. TCRdb re-called the PCR reads through MiXCR, storing one row per CDR3 protein. Of some 190,000 distinct CDR3 sequences in the sample, around 30% were seen once. Antigens for these TCRs are unknown. Sequenced input: blood. The receptors were sampled from a girl aged 2-17 years with multiple sclerosis.

The chain employs TRBV5-6 and TRBJ1-4, with 7 positions matching TRBD1. The V segment lost 2 bases and the J segment 10 bases; nucleotides outside the gene matches: 14. Germline V gene sequence: CDR1 SGHDT, CDR2 YYEEEE. The length of the CDR3 is 16 residues. The CDR3 DNA follows: TGTGCCAGCAGCTTAAGGACAGGCACCCTTTATGGAAAACTGTTTTTT. Translated, it gives CASSLRTGTLYGKLFF.

This clonotype was seen repeatedly, ten times or more. This chain connects TRBV6-5 to TRBJ2-7, with 12 bases lining up with TRBD1. With V trimmed by 3 bases and J by 7 bases, 7 bases remained unmatched. This CDR3 contains 15 residues. The germline V gene encodes CDR1 MNHEY and CDR2 SVGAGI. The CDR3 protein is CASSYLGQGAWEQYF. As DNA, the CDR3 is TGTGCCAGCAGTTATTTGGGACAGGGGGCTTGGGAGCAGTACTTC.

The V gene is TRBV20-1, the J gene TRBJ2-3; 8 nucleotides match TRBD2. Germline V lookup: CDR1 DFQATT, CDR2 SNEGSKA (reference sequence). The V segment lost 0 bases and the J segment 8 bases; nucleotides outside the gene matches: 13. The CDR3 sequence is 16 residues long. The CDR3 loop is CSARDQSGRAQSTQYF. DNA of the CDR3: TGCAGTGCTAGAGATCAGTCCGGGAGGGCCCAAAGTACGCAGTATTTT.

This clonotype was detected ten times or more. The rearrangement uses TRBV10-1 and TRBJ2-1; D gene uncertain. Germline lookup yields CDR1 WNHNN and CDR2 SYGVQD (reference sequence). CDR3 length: 14 amino acids. V lost 4 bases to trimming and J lost 4 bases, with 11 bases between them. The CDR3 here is CASSGLSRYNEQFF. The DNA of the CDR3 is TGCGCCAGCAGTGGACTCAGCCGATACAATGAGCAGTTCTTC.

Note on this clonotype: The germline gene is not matched at one end of the junction; a read error may be the cause. The chain uses TRBV6-5 and TRBJ2-5; D is perhaps TRBD2 (6 bases). This CDR3 contains 16 residues. Germline CDR1 is MNHEY and CDR2 is SVGAGI. CDR3 nucleotide sequence: TGTGCCAGCAGTTACGGCCCGTGGCGGGACCAGGAGACCCAGTACTTC. Translated: CASSYGPWRDQETQYF.

The V gene is TRBV28, the J gene TRBJ1-4; perhaps TRBD1 as D (5 bases). V lost 2 bases, J lost 4 bases, and 8 bases lay in between. Germline V CDR1 and CDR2: MDHEN, SYDVKM. This CDR3 is 14 amino acids long. The CDR3 loop reads CASSLEGYNEKLFF. As DNA, the CDR3 is TGTGCCAGCAGTTTAGAGGGGTATAATGAAAAACTGTTTTTT.

Comment on this clonotype: A much larger clone lies one base from this, so it may be a read error. The chain links TRBV7-7 to TRBJ2-7; the D gene is possibly TRBD2 (6 bases). The CDR3 has 14 amino acids. Germline CDR1 is SSHAT and CDR2 is FNYEAQ (reference sequence). The DNA of the CDR3 is TGTGCTAGCAGCCCGAACGGGAGACGGGGTGAGCAGTACTTC. Its translation is CASSPNGRRGEQYF. Supplemented by reference TRBV7-7 and TRBJ2-7, the full variable domain reads GAGVSQSPRYKVTKRGQDVTLRCDPISSHATLYWYQQALGQGPEFLTYFNYEAQPDKSGLPSDRFSAERPEGSISTLTIQRTEQRDSAMYRCASSPNGRRGEQYFGPGTRLTVT.

This clonotype was seen a few times. This chain joins TRBV28 and TRBJ1-1; D is undetermined. Between the trimmed V and J ends, which lost 5 bases and 4 bases, there was a span of 20 bases. This CDR3 contains 16 residues. CDR1 is MDHEN, CDR2 SYDVKM, per germline. CDR3 in amino acids: CASSGGGREWSTEAFF. The CDR3 DNA reads TGTGCCAGCAGTGGCGGTGGTAGGGAGTGGAGCACTGAAGCTTTCTTT.

The chain is built from TRBV12-3 or TRBV12-4 and TRBJ2-4, with a weak D call TRBD2 (5 bases). The germline V and J ends were trimmed by 0 bases and 13 bases, with 16 bases remaining between them. This CDR3 region has 14 residues. The CDR3 here is CASSLAGAPNEQYF. The CDR3 DNA reads as TGTGCCAGCAGTTTAGCGGGAGCGCCCAATGAGCAGTACTTC.

The J gene is TRBJ2-3, the V gene TRBV30; 11 nucleotides align to TRBD1. Germline V gives CDR1 GTSNPN, CDR2 SVGIG (reference sequence). V lost 8 bases and J lost 6; bases outside the gene matches: 7. The CDR3 covers 13 residues. This CDR3 reads CALGTGGADTQYF. The CDR3 region has the DNA TGTGCCCTAGGGACAGGGGGGGCGGATACGCAGTATTTT.

A word on this clonotype: Since a much larger clone is just one base distant, this may be a read error. The CDR3 does not close with the conserved phenylalanine or tryptophan, likely indicating a read error. The DNA is omitted, as the CDR3 cannot be located on it reliably, and the CDR3 follows TCRdb's listing. The rearrangement uses TRBV12-3 or TRBV12-4 and TRBJ2-1; the D call in the table, TRBD2, was not verified against the DNA. The CDR3 spans 12 residues, counting both ends. The CDR3 sequence: CASSLESAGGFL.

This chain uses TRBV5-1 with TRBJ2-1; 12 bases are shared with TRBD2. The germline gives CDR1 SGHRS, CDR2 YFSETQ. The V gene end was trimmed by 4 bases and the J gene end by 6 bases; junction bases not matched to a gene: 5. The CDR3 is made up of 15 amino acids. CDR3 protein: CASSMTSGGSNEQFF. For the CDR3, the DNA is TGCGCCAGCAGCATGACTAGCGGGGGATCCAATGAGCAGTTCTTC.

The rearrangement joins TRBV5-1 to TRBJ1-1; the D gene is possibly TRBD1 (6 bases). The germline V gene encodes CDR1 SGHRS and CDR2 YFSETQ. Trimming removed 4 bases from V and 10 bases from J, with 20 bases in between. This CDR3 has 14 amino acids. In DNA form, the CDR3 reads TGCGCCAGCAGCGATAGAGGACAGAGGGCGGGAGCTTTCTTT. As protein: CASSDRGQRAGAFF.

This clonotype has just a few counts. The rearrangement links TRBV10-3 to TRBJ1-2; D not certain. The germline CDR1 and CDR2 sequences are ENHRY and SYGVKD. This CDR3 region has 14 residues. Deletions cut 8 bases from V and 4 bases from J, with 17 bases between. This CDR3 is CAIGAGPSAYGYTF. CDR3 coding DNA: TGTGCCATCGGAGCCGGGCCGTCGGCCTATGGCTACACCTTC.

In regard to this clonotype: With a much larger clone just one base away, this may be a read error. This chain uses TRBV6-5 with TRBJ1-2; tentatively, D is TRBD1 (6 bases). This CDR3 comprises 16 residues. Germline V gives CDR1 MNHEY, CDR2 SVGAGI. V lost 5 bases, J lost 7 bases, and 23 bases lay in between. In nucleotides, the CDR3 is TGTGCCAGCAGTATTGACGGGGGCCCTAAGATAAGTGGCTACACCTTC. Translating it yields CASSIDGGPKISGYTF.

A few counts support this clonotype. The genes are TRBV5-6 and TRBJ1-6; no reliable D call. Trimming cost V 2 bases and J 0 bases, with 6 bases left between them. CDR3 length: 15 amino acids. Germline V lookup: CDR1 SGHDT, CDR2 YYEEEE. Written as DNA, the CDR3 is TGTGCCAGCAGCTTAGGTCTCTCCTATAATTCACCCCTCCACTTT. This gives the protein CASSLGLSYNSPLHF. Full variable domain (rest looked up from reference TRBV5-6 and TRBJ1-6): DAGVTQSPTHLIKTRGQQVTLRCSPKSGHDTVSWYQQALGQGPQFIFQYYEEEERQRGNFPDRFSGHQFPNYSSELNVNALLLGDSALYLCASSLGLSYNSPLHFGNGTRLTVT.